This TCR beta chain was profiled in a study of shared clonotypes between healthy human individuals. In the sorted-subset replicate PCRs, 200 ng DNA, 25,000 to 35,000 T cell genomes, was used. Profiling relied on immunoSEQ multiplex PCR, and the TCRdb table lists in-frame clones only, not all of them. The table includes approximately 980,000 clones, about 80% detected once. Study-wide results and limits: The study's rarefaction showed incomplete sorted-subset sequencing despite large depth. Across subsets, estimated richness was generally greater for naive than for memory populations.

Every one of the donors was a Caucasian adult that lived in Nashville, Tennessee. Regarding this clone: What it recognizes is unknown.

Source material: memory CD4+ T cells sorted from blood. Specified subset: CD45RA-negative fraction. The source is a man younger than 30 in good health.

This CDR3 reads CASIPQEAGNYGYTF. As DNA, the CDR3 is TGTGCCAGCATCCCGCAGGAGGCGGGTAACTATGGCTACACCTTC. The gene calls are TRBV6-1 and TRBJ1-2; no firm D call. Trimming pared 7 bases from V and 1 base from J, leaving 16 bases between. This CDR3 region has 15 residues. Germline V gene lookup returns CDR1 MNHNS and CDR2 SASEGT.